The present T cell receptor beta chain was sequenced within a study of molecular identifiers for immune sequencing clone quantification. Study-wide results and caveats: It was shown that clones above 20 RNA copies held over 99% of effector molecules, but under 1% in naive cells.

Previously described methods with listed TCR primers produced the bulk TCR libraries. TCRdb used MiXCR to reprocess the PCR reads, holding one entry per CDR3 protein. Seen here are 40,000 to 65,000 distinct CDR3 sequences, around 34% observed once, and the top ten hold approximately 4.2%. This clonotype was picked up a small number of times. Its antigen is unknown. The J segment lost 9 bases and the V segment lost 2 bases, leaving 4 bases of the junction unmatched. CDR1 and CDR2 from the germline V gene are MNHEY and SMNVEV (reference sequence). This CDR3 spans 13 amino acids. Source material for naive CD8 libraries was roughly 20,000 to 1,100,000 sorted cells, with 10%, 30% or 50% RNA.

The gene calls are TRBV27 and TRBJ2-1, with TRBD2 identical over 7 bases. The sequenced sample was naive CD8+ T cells from blood, with Jurkat cell RNA spiked in. Stated subset: FACS-sorted CD8+CD4-CCR7+CD45RA+ naive T cells. This TCR derives from a human donor in good health. Some libraries in this study had Jurkat cell RNA spiked in. In DNA form, the CDR3 reads TGTGCCAGCAGTTTAAGGTTAGCGGGTGAGCAGTTCTTC. Translation: CASSLRLAGEQFF.